This TCR beta chain came from a study of OX40 agonist ivuxolimab in advanced cancers. The wider study: Dose-escalation subjects each had hepatocellular carcinoma, melanoma, renal cell or head and neck cancer.

This CDR3 comprises 13 residues. Trimming stripped 0 bases from V and 1 base from J, with 4 bases between. CDR1 and CDR2 from the germline V gene are SGHKS and YYEKEE (reference sequence). Drawing of blood for sampling happened at baseline, at cycle 4 day 1, and at cycle 7 day 1. The table came from immunoSEQ multiplex PCR; TCRdb's copy has only in-frame clones and leaves some out. The sample shows 80,000 to 100,000 clones, 90% to 95% of them seen only once. Sample: CD4+ or CD8+ T cells sorted from blood, taken in a trial of the OX40 agonist ivuxolimab. The TCR was taken from an adult with an advanced solid tumor such as melanoma, head and neck, liver or kidney cancer. The rearrangement uses TRBV5-5 and TRBJ1-1; the D is unclear. The CDR3, as DNA: TGTGCCAGCAGCTTGGAACCGAACACTGAAGCTTTCTTT. Translated, it gives CASSLEPNTEAFF.